The clone carrying this TCR beta chain appeared a few times. Because the CDR3 is missing its conserved closing phenylalanine or tryptophan, this is likely a read error. The DNA is omitted, as the CDR3 cannot be located on it reliably, and the CDR3 follows TCRdb's listing. A single record per CDR3 protein comes from TCRdb applying MiXCR to the PCR reads. The table lists about 15,000 distinct CDR3 sequences, roughly 55% of them singletons. The germline gives CDR1 SGHTA, CDR2 FQGNSA. Inclusive of both ends, the CDR3 amounts to 18 amino acids. This sample is drawn from a study of tumor-infiltrating lymphocytes in oesophageal squamous cell carcinoma.

What was sequenced was esophageal tumor tissue. The chain is built from TRBV7-2 and TRBJ2-1; whether TRBD1, the table's D call, matches the DNA was not checked. The source is a male donor with esophageal squamous cell carcinoma. The CDR3 region is CASSKSKGDPLLRAVLRA.